One T cell receptor (beta chain) is described in this entry. Authors' methods: Scientists estimated how many nucleated cells there were by amplifying reference gene primers. Sequencing was performed with immunoSEQ multiplex PCR; in TCRdb, only in-frame clones are kept and a portion is missing. V and J calls and clone size come straight from that table; D and trimming were deduced from the DNA. The sample lists around 130,000 clones, about four fifths occurring once. This sample is drawn from a study of blood T cell repertoires in COVID-19. Overall study context: Material from acute and convalescent COVID-19 was sourced from the United States, Italy and Spain. In each case, the material was cDNA or gDNA derived from T cells, B-cell-depleted T cells, or PBMCs.

The CDR3 runs to 15 residues. Germline V gene data show CDR1 as MNHNY and CDR2 as SVGAGI (reference sequence). The V and J ends lost 0 bases and 5 bases respectively, with 13 bases between them. The rearrangement joins TRBV6-6 to TRBJ1-2; D not certain. This TCR was recovered from a man aged 35 to 55 with active or convalescent COVID-19. Sequenced input: peripheral blood. The CDR3 spells CASSYSTGEMYGYTF. CDR3 DNA: TGTGCCAGCAGTTACTCGACTGGAGAGATGTATGGCTACACCTTC.